This T cell receptor (beta chain) stems from a study of beta chain features in type 1 diabetes. Overall study results and limits: The study found moderately but significantly shorter TCRB CDR3s in all four CD4+ subsets of Type 1 diabetes patients. Since sequencing was performed on cDNA, cells with high TCR expression could be over-represented. TCRB repertoires of naive, central memory and Treg cells appeared more similar among patients than among healthy donors.

For this clone: Its antigen is as yet unknown.

Sorted populations all exceeded 95% purity. Sequencing targeted expressed TCRB transcripts, as all isolated RNA had been reverse transcribed. Profiling relied on immunoSEQ multiplex PCR, and the TCRdb table lists in-frame clones only, not all of them. The table has fewer than 300,000 clones, about 20% seen once. Germline CDR1 MDHEN, CDR2 SYDVKM. V lost 5 bases and J lost 11, with 10 bases in between. The length of the CDR3 is 12 residues. The receptor was derived from a middle-aged woman with type 1 diabetes. Sequencing was performed on naive CD4+ T cells from blood. The V gene is TRBV28, the J gene TRBJ2-6; maybe TRBD1 (6 bases). CDR3: CASSPPGDVLTF. The CDR3 DNA follows: TGTGCCAGCAGTCCTCCAGGGGACGTCCTGACTTTC. Filled out from reference TRBV28 and TRBJ2-6, the complete variable domain reads DVKVTQSSRYLVKRTGEKVFLECVQDMDHENMFWYRQDPGLGLRLIYFSYDVKMKEKGDIPEGYSVSREKKERFSLILESASTNQTSMYLCASSPPGDVLTFGAGSRLTVL.